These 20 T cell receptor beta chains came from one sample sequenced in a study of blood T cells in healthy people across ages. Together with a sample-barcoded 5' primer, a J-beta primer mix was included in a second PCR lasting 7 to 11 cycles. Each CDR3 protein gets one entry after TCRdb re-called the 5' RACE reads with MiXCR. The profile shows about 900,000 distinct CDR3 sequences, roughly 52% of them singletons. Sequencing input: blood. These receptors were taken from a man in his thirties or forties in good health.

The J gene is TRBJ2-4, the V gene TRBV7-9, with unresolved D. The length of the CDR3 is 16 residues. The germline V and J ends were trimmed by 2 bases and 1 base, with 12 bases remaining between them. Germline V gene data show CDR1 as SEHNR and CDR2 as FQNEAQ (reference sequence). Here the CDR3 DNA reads TGTGCCAGCAGCTTATCAAGGGATGTGGCCAAAAACATTCAGTACTTC. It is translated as CASSLSRDVAKNIQYF.

The CDR3 DNA sequence: TGTGCCAGCAGCAGGGTGACAGCAGATACGCAGTATTTT. It is translated as CASSRVTADTQYF. The chain couples TRBV12-3 or TRBV12-4 to TRBJ2-3; tentatively, D is TRBD1 (5 bases). Trimming removed 6 bases from V and 4 bases from J, with 11 bases in between. The CDR3 is 13 amino acids.

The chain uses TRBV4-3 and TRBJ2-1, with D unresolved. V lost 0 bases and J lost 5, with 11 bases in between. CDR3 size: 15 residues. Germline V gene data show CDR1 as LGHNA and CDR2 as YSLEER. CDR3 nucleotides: TGCGCCAGCAGCCAAGATCACCCAGCCGACAATGAGCAGTTCTTC. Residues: CASSQDHPADNEQFF.

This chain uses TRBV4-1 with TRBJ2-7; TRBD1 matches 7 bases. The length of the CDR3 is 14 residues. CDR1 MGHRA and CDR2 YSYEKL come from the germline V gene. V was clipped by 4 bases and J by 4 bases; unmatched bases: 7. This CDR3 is CASSLRDSGYEQYF. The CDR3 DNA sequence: TGCGCCAGCAGCCTCCGGGACAGTGGGTACGAGCAGTACTTC.

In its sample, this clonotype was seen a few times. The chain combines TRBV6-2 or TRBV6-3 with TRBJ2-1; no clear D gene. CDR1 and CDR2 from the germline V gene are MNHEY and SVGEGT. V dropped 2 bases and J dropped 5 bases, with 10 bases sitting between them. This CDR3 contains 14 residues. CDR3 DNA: TGTGCCAGCAGTTACCAGGCCACACACAATGAGCAGTTCTTC. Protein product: CASSYQATHNEQFF.

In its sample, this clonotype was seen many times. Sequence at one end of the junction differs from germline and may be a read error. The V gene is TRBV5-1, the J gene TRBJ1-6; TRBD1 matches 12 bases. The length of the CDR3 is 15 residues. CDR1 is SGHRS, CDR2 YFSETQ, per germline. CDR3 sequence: CASSLGQGASSPLHF. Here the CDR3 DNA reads TGTGCCAGCAGCTTGGGACAGGGGGCGTCGTCACCCCTCCACTTT.

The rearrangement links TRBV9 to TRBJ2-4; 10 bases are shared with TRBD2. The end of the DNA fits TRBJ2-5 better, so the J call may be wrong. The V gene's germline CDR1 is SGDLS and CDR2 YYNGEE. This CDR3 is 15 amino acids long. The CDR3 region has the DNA TGTGCCAGCAGCGGGACTAGCGGACTCCAAGAGACCCAGTACTTC. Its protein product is CASSGTSGLQETQYF.

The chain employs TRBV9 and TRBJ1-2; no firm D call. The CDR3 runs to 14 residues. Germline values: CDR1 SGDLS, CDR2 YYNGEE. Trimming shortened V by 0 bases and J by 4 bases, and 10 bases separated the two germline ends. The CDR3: CASSVDIGPYGYTF. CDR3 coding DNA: TGTGCCAGCAGCGTAGACATCGGTCCCTATGGCTACACCTTC.

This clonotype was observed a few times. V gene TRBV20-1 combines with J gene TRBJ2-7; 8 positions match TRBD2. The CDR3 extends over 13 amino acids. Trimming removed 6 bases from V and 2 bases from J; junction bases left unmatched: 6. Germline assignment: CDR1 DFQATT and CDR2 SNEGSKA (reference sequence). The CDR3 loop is CSANSGETYEQYF. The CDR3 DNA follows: TGCAGTGCCAATAGCGGGGAAACCTACGAGCAGTACTTC.

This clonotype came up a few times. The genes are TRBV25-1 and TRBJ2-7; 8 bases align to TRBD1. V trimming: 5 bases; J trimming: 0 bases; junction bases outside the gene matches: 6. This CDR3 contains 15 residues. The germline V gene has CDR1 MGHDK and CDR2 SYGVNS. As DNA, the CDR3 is TGTGCCAGCAGTATAAGACAGGGGAGCTCCTACGAGCAGTACTTC. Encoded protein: CASSIRQGSSYEQYF.

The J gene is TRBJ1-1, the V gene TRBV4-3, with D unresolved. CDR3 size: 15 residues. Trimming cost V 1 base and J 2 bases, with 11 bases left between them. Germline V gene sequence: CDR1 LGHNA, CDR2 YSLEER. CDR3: CASSQGVLSNTEAFF. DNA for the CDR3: TGCGCCAGCAGCCAAGGTGTCCTTTCCAACACTGAAGCTTTCTTT.

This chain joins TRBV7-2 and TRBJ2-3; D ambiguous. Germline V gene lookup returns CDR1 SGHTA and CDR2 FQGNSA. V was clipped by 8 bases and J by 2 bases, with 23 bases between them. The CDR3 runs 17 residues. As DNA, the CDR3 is TGTGCCAGCCTGGTCTCTAACCCCGGCAGTATCACAGATACGCAGTATTTT. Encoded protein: CASLVSNPGSITDTQYF.

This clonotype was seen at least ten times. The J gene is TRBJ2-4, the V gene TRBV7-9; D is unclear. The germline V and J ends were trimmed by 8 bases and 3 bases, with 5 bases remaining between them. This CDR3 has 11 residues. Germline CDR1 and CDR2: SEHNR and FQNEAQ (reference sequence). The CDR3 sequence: CASGGKNIQYF. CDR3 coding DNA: TGTGCCAGCGGTGGCAAAAACATTCAGTACTTC.

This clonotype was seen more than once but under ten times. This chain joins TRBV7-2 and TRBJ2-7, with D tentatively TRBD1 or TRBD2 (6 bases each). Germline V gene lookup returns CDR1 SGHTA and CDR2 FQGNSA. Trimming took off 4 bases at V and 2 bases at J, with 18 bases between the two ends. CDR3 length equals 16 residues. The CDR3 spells CASSSKGGVATYEQYF. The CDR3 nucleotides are TGTGCCAGCAGCTCAAAGGGGGGAGTCGCTACCTACGAGCAGTACTTC.

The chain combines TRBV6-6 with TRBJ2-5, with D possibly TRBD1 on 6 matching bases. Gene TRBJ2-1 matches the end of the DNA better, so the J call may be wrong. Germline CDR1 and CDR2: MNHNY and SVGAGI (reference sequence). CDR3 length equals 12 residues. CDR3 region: CASSGQQETQFF. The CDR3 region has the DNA TGTGCCAGCAGCGGACAGCAAGAGACCCAGTTCTTC.

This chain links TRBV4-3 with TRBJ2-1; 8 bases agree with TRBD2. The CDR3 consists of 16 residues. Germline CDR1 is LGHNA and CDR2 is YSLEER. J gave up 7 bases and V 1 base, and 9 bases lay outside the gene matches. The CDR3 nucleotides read TGCGCCAGCAGCCAAGGGGGGACTAGGGTGGGTAATGAGCAGTTCTTC. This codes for CASSQGGTRVGNEQFF.

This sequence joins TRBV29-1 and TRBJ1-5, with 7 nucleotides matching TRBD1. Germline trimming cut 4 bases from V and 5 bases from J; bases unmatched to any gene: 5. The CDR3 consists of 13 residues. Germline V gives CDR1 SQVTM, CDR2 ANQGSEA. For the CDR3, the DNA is TGCAGCGTTGTGACAGGGCGTTATCAGCCCCAGCATTTT. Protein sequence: CSVVTGRYQPQHF. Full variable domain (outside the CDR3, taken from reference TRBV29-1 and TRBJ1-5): SAVISQKPSRDICQRGTSLTIQCQVDSQVTMMFWYRQQPGQSLTLIATANQGSEATYESGFVIDKFPISRPNLTFSTLTVSNMSPEDSSIYLCSVVTGRYQPQHFGDGTRLSIL.

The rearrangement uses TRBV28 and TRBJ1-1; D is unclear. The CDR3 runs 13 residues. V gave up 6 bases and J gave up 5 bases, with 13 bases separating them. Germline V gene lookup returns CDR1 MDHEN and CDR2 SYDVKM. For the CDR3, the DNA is TGTGCCAGCAGGACGACAAGGGAAACTGAAGCTTTCTTT. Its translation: CASRTTRETEAFF.

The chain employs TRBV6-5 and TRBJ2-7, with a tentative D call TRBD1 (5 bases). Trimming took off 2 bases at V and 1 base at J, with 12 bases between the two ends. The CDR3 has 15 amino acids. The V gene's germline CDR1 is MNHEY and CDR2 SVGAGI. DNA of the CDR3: TGTGCCAGCAGTTACAAAGGGCAGGGTTCCTACGAGCAGTACTTC. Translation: CASSYKGQGSYEQYF.

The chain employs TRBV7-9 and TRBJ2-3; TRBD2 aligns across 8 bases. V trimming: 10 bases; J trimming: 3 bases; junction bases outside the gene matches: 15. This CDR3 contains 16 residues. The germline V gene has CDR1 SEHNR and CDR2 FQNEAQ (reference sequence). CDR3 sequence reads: CAIPYPGTRWTDTQYF. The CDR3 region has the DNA TGTGCCATCCCTTACCCCGGGACTAGGTGGACAGATACGCAGTATTTT.